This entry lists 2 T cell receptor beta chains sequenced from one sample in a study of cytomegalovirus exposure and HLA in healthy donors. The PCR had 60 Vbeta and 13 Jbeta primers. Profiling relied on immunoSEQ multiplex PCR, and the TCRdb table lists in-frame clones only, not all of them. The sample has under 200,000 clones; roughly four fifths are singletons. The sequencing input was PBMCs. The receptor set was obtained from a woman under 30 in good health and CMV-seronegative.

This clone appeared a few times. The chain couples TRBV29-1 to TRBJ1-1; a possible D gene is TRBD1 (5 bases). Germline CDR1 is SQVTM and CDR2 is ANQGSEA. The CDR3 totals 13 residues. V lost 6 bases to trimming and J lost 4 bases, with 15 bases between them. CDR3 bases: TGCAGCGTCCTGCGGGACCAACGCACTGAAGCTTTCTTT. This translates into CSVLRDQRTEAFF. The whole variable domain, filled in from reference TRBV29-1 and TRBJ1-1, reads SAVISQKPSRDICQRGTSLTIQCQVDSQVTMMFWYRQQPGQSLTLIATANQGSEATYESGFVIDKFPISRPNLTFSTLTVSNMSPEDSSIYLCSVLRDQRTEAFFGQGTRLTVV.

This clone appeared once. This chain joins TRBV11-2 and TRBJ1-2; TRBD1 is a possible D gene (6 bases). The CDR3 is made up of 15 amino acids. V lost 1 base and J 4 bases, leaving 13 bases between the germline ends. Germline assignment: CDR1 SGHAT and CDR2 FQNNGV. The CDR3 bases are TGTGCCAGCAGCTTAGGGGGGCTAGGCGGCTATGGCTACACCTTC. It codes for CASSLGGLGGYGYTF.